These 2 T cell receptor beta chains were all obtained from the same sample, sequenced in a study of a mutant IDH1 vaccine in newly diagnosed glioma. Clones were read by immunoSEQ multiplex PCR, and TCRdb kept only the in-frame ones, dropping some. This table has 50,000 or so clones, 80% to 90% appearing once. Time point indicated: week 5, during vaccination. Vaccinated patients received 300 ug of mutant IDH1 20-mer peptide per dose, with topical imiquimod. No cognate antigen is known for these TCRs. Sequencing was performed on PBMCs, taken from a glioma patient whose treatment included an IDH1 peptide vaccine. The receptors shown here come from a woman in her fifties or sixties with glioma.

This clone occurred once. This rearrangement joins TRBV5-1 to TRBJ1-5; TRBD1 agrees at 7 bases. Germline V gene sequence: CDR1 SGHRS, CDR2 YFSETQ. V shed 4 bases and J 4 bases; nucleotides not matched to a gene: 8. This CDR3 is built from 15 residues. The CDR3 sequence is CASSRTGVANQPQHF. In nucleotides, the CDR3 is TGCGCCAGCAGCAGAACAGGGGTGGCTAATCAGCCCCAGCATTTT.

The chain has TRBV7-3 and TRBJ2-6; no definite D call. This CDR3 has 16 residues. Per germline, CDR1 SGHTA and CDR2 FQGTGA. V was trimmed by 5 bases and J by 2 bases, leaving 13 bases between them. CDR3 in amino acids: CASSPTSSAGANVLTF. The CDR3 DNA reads TGTGCCAGCAGCCCTACCTCAAGTGCTGGGGCCAACGTCCTGACTTTC.